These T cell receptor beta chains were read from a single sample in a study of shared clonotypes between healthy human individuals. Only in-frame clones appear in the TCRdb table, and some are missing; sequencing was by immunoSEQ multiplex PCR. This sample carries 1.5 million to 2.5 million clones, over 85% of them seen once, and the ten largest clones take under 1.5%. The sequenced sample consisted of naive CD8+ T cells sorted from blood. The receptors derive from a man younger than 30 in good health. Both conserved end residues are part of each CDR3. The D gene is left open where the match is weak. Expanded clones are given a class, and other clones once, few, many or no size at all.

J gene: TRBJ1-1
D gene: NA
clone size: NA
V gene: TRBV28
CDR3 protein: CASTPAGTPYEAFF
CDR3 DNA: TGTGCCAGCACCCCCGCCGGGACACCGTATGAAGCTTTCTTT

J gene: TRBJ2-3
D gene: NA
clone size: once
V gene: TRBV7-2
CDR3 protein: CASSLGHSSTDTQYF
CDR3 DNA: TGTGCCAGCAGCTTAGGTCACTCTAGCACAGATACGCAGTATTTT

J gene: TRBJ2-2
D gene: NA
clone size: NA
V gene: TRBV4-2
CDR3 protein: CASRGGPKRDTGELFF
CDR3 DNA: TGTGCCAGCAGGGGGGGCCCCAAGCGGGACACCGGGGAGCTGTTTTTT

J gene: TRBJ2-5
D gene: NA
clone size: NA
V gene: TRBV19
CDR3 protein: CASSPPGAGETQYF
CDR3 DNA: TGTGCCAGTAGCCCCCCGGGGGCGGGAGAGACCCAGTACTTC

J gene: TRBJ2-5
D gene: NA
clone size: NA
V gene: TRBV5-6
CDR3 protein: CASSLSWMGGETQYF
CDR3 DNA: TGTGCCAGCAGCTTGTCTTGGATGGGGGGAGAGACCCAGTACTTC

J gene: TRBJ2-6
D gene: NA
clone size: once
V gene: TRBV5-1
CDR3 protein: CASSLFPIGQGPLHVLTF
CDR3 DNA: TGCGCCAGCAGCTTGTTCCCAATCGGCCAGGGGCCCCTTCACGTCCTGACTTTC

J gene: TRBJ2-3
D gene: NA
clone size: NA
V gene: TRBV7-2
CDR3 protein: CASEGLEDTQYF
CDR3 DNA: TGTGCCAGCGAGGGCCTGGAGGATACGCAGTATTTT

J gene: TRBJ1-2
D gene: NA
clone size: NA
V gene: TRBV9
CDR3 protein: CASSVGDLYGYTF
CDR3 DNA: TGTGCCAGCAGCGTCGGGGACCTCTATGGCTACACCTTC

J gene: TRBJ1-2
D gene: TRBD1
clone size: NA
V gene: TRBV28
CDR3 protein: CATLKTGTIYGYTF
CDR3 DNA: TGTGCCACCCTCAAGACAGGGACAATCTATGGCTACACCTTC

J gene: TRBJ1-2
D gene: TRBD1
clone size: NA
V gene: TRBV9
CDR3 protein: CASSVPKTGVYGYTF
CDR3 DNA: TGTGCCAGCAGCGTACCAAAAACAGGGGTTTATGGCTACACCTTC

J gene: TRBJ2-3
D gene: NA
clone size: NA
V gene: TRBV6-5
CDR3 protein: CASSPWEGQPFEYF
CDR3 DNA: TGTGCCAGCAGCCCTTGGGAGGGACAGCCATTCGAGTATTTT

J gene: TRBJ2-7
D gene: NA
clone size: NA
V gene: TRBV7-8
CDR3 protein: CASSPTGSYEQYF
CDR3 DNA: TGTGCCAGCAGCCCCACAGGGTCCTACGAGCAGTACTTC

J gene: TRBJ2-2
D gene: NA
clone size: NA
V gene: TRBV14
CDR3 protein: CASSLTSPGELFF
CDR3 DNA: TGTGCCAGCAGCCTCACGTCGCCCGGGGAGCTGTTTTTT

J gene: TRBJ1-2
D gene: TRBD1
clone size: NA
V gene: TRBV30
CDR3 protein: CAWSDGTGLPTF
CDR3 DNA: TGTGCCTGGAGTGACGGGACAGGGCTTCCTACCTTC

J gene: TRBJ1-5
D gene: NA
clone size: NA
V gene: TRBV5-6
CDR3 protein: CASSRQDFNQPQHF
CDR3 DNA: TGTGCCAGCAGCCGACAGGATTTCAATCAGCCCCAGCATTTT